This TCR beta chain was found in a study of T cell responses to AZD1222 COVID-19 vaccine. TCRdb's table, derived via immunoSEQ multiplex PCR, lists solely in-frame clones and lacks some. The data hold just under 150,000 clones, with 86% observed a single time. The source of this sequence is an adult who received the AZD1222 COVID-19 vaccine. This specimen was peripheral blood, taken 28 days after the second AZD1222 dose.

The CDR3: CASSRKGHINLNEKLFF. The CDR3 region has the DNA TGTGCCAGCAGCCGGAAAGGACATATTAATTTAAATGAAAAACTGTTTTTT. This rearrangement joins TRBV9 to TRBJ1-4; D is perhaps TRBD1 (5 bases). Germline assignment: CDR1 SGDLS and CDR2 YYNGEE. This CDR3 contains 17 residues. V lost 4 bases and J 5 bases, leaving 21 bases between the germline ends.